This TCR beta chain emerged from a study of blood T cell repertoires in COVID-19. As for the study in general: The study drew acute and convalescent COVID-19 samples from the United States, Italy and Spain.

This clone was seen a few times. The germline CDR1 and CDR2 sequences are SGHRS and YFSETQ. V was cut by 4 bases and J by 12 bases, with 14 bases left in between. The CDR3 is 12 amino acids. Repertoires were generated with immunoSEQ multiplex PCR, while TCRdb's copy carries only in-frame clones and drops some. The repertoire holds about 670,000 clones, with just under 90% as singletons. The rearrangement links TRBV5-1 to TRBJ2-1; D might be TRBD2 (6 bases). The clonotype originates from a young woman with acute or convalescent COVID-19. Input material: peripheral blood. In DNA form, the CDR3 reads TGCGCCAGCAGCATGGGGGGAGGTGCGCAGTTCTTC. Translating it yields CASSMGGGAQFF.